This T cell receptor beta chain stems from a study of T cell repertoires in cytomegalovirus infection. The sample holds a few counts of this clonotype. Its antigen remains unknown. Each CDR3 protein is one row after TCRdb ran MiXCR on the reads. The table records a few hundred thousand distinct CDR3 sequences, roughly an eighth of them present only once. Broader study findings: The cumulative frequency of public TCR beta families distinguished individuals who carried CMV together with the relevant HLA.

Germline assignment: CDR1 SEHNR and CDR2 FQNEAQ (reference sequence). This CDR3 contains 13 residues. Trimming left V 1 base short and J 2 bases short, with 6 bases between. Specimen: PBMCs. The V and J genes are TRBV7-9 and TRBJ2-7; no reliable D call. This sequence was found in a human donor in good health (CMV status not recorded). Some clones in this sample may be carry-over from other donors' samples. The CDR3 sequence is CASSLEATYEQYF. The CDR3 nucleotides read TGTGCCAGCAGCTTAGAGGCTACCTACGAGCAGTACTTC.